Below, 7 T cell receptor beta chains from the same sample are listed, as sequenced in a study of T-cell memory formation after mild COVID-19. A single record per CDR3 protein comes from TCRdb applying MiXCR to the 5' RACE reads. The top ten clones hold 7.5% to 10% of a sample with 400,000 to 500,000 distinct CDR3 sequences, around 24% of them seen once. The sample was PBMCs or a T cell subset sorted from them (not recorded which). The receptors were gathered from an adult woman who had mild COVID-19 (a few samples of this study predate the infection). Cell type and time point are not known.

V and J are TRBV7-9 and TRBJ2-3; 12 bases line up with TRBD2. Germline CDR1 and CDR2: SEHNR and FQNEAQ (reference sequence). J was trimmed by 4 bases and V by 5 bases; bases with no gene match: 10. The CDR3 totals 17 residues. The CDR3 spells CASSPGLAGRMADTQYF. In DNA, the CDR3 is TGTGCCAGCAGCCCCGGACTAGCGGGGAGGATGGCAGATACGCAGTATTTT. Full variable domain (outside the CDR3, taken from reference TRBV7-9 and TRBJ2-3): DTGVSQNPRHKITKRGQNVTFRCDPISEHNRLYWYRQTLGQGPEFLTYFQNEAQLEKSRLLSDRFSAERPKGSFSTLEIQRTEQGDSAMYLCASSPGLAGRMADTQYFGPGTRLTVL.

The gene calls are TRBV3-1 and TRBJ1-2; the D is unclear. Trimming shortened V by 4 bases and J by 5 bases, and 14 bases separated the two germline ends. The CDR3 extends over 14 amino acids. CDR1 LGHDT and CDR2 YNNKEL come from the germline V gene (reference sequence). The DNA for the CDR3 is TGTGCCAGCAGCCGTCTCACGGATAGTTATGGCTACACCTTC. This gives the protein CASSRLTDSYGYTF.

CDR3 bases: TGCGCCAGCATCCCGACCCCGACGGGACTGATGACCTACGAGCAGTACTTC. Amino acids: CASIPTPTGLMTYEQYF. The V and J genes are TRBV5-1 and TRBJ2-7, with TRBD2 as a possible D gene (6 bases). CDR1 and CDR2 from the germline V gene are SGHRS and YFSETQ. V lost 6 bases and J 2 bases, leaving 24 bases between the germline ends. The CDR3 loop spans 17 amino acids.

This clonotype was seen a handful of times. The rearrangement uses TRBV6-5 and TRBJ1-1, with 9 bases identical to TRBD1. The CDR3 contains 16 residues. The V gene's germline CDR1 is MNHEY and CDR2 SVGAGI. The trim removed 6 bases at V and 0 bases at J, leaving 8 bases unmatched. The CDR3 nucleotides are TGTGCCAGCAGCATCGGGACAGGGAACATGAACACTGAAGCTTTCTTT. It codes for CASSIGTGNMNTEAFF.

The V gene is TRBV6-4, the J gene TRBJ2-3, with 13 bases fitting TRBD2. The CDR3 sequence is 15 residues long. V lost 2 bases to trimming and J lost 4 bases; unmatched junction nucleotides: 0. CDR1 is MRHNA, CDR2 SNTAGT, per germline. This CDR3 reads CASSDTSGGADTQYF. CDR3 DNA: TGTGCCAGCAGTGACACTAGCGGGGGGGCAGATACGCAGTATTTT.

This clonotype was seen a handful of times. The chain links TRBV7-8 to TRBJ1-4; possible D gene TRBD1, 5 bases. Germline V gives CDR1 SGHVS, CDR2 FQNEAQ. V dropped 4 bases and J dropped 8 bases, with 20 bases sitting between them. The CDR3 runs to 16 residues. The CDR3 coding sequence is TGTGCCAGCAGCTCCCTGGGGACCTCGAGGGAGGAAAAACTGTTTTTT. It codes for CASSSLGTSREEKLFF.

This clonotype was found a few times. The CDR3 protein is CASSLSISIGELFF. In DNA form, the CDR3 reads TGTGCCAGCAGCCTATCCATCTCCATTGGGGAGCTGTTTTTT. The chain carries TRBV7-9 and TRBJ2-2; D gene uncertain. V was shortened by 5 bases and J by 8 bases, with 15 bases between the two germline ends. Germline CDR1 reads SEHNR; CDR2 reads FQNEAQ (reference sequence). CDR3 size: 14 residues.